This T cell receptor beta chain was recovered during a study of T cell responses to AZD1222 COVID-19 vaccine. Assay: immunoSEQ multiplex PCR; the TCRdb copy retains only in-frame clones and omits some. The sample includes roughly 70,000 clones, nearly 90% of them seen just once. The CDR3 is made up of 14 amino acids. V shed 2 bases and J 4 bases; nucleotides not matched to a gene: 3. CDR1 is MNHEY, CDR2 SMNVEV, per germline (reference sequence). This receptor was obtained from an adult who received the AZD1222 COVID-19 vaccine. The sample consisted of peripheral blood, taken 28 days after the second AZD1222 dose. J is TRBJ1-1 and V is TRBV27; 8 bases agree with TRBD1. The CDR3 bases are TGTGCCAGCAGTTTACAGGGGGCGATCACTGAAGCTTTCTTT. This sequence encodes CASSLQGAITEAFF.